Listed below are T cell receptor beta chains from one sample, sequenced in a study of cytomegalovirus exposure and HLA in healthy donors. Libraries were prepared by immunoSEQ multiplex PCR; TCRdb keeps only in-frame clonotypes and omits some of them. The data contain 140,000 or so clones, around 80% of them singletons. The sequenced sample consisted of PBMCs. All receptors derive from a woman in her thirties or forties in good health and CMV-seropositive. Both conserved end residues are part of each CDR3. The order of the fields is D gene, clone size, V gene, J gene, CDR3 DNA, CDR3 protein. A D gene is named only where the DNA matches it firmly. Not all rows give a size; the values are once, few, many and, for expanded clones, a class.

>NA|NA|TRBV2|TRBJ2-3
TGTGCCAGCCCCGAGGCACAGGGTGATGGAGATACGCAGTATTTT
CASPEAQGDGDTQYF
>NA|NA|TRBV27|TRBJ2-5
TGTGCCAGCAGTTTATTGACAGAAAGAGGAGAGACCCAGTACTTC
CASSLLTERGETQYF
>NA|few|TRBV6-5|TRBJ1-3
TGTGCCAGCAGCCCTGACGGGTCTGGAAACACCATATATTTT
CASSPDGSGNTIYF
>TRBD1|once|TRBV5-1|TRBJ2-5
TGCGCCAGCAGCCCTACGGCCCAGGGGGCCCAAGAGACCCAGTACTTC
CASSPTAQGAQETQYF
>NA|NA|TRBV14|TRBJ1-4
TGTGCCAGCAGCCTGGGCGGTGGCAGGGAGGCTGAAAAACTGTTTTTT
CASSLGGGREAEKLFF
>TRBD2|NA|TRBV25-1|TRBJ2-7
TGTGCCAGCAGTGGATACGGGAGGCAGAGATACGAGCAGTACTTC
CASSGYGRQRYEQYF
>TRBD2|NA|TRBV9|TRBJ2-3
TGTGCCAGCAGCGGGTCGGTAGCGGGAGCGGGCACAGATACGCAGTATTTT
CASSGSVAGAGTDTQYF
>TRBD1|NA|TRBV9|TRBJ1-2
TGTGCCAGCAGCCGCCCGACAGGGGACGGCTACACCTTC
CASSRPTGDGYTF
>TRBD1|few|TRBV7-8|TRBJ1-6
TGTGCCAGCAGCTTAGACAGGGGGCCCCTCCACTTT
CASSLDRGPLHF
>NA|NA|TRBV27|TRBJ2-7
TGTGCCAGCAGTTTAACTAGTTCAGACTACGAGCAGTACTTC
CASSLTSSDYEQYF
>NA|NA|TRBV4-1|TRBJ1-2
TGCGCCAGCAGCCTTACAGGTAGCTATGGCTACACCTTC
CASSLTGSYGYTF
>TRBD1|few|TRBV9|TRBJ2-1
TGTGCCAGCAGCGCGGGACAGGGGAGCTACAATGAGCAGTTCTTC
CASSAGQGSYNEQFF
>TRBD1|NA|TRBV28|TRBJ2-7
TGTGCCAGCAGCCTAATCACAGGGGGCCTCCTATACGAGCAGTACTTC
CASSLITGGLLYEQYF
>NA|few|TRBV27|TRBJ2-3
TGTGCCAGCAGGTCAGGAACGGATACGCAGTATTTT
CASRSGTDTQYF
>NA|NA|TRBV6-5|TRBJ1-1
TGTGCCAGCAGGTCTCCGGCGGTGAACACTGAAGCTTTCTTT
CASRSPAVNTEAFF
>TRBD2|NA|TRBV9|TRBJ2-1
TGTGCCAGCAGCGTAGAGGTGGGCAGCGGGGGGAGTTTTGAGCAGTTCTTC
CASSVEVGSGGSFEQFF
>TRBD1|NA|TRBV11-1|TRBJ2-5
TGTGCCAGCAGCGTTAACTATTTGACAGGGGCTGAGACCCAGTACTTC
CASSVNYLTGAETQYF
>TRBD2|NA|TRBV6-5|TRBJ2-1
TGTGCCAGCAGTATAGCGGGAGGGCTCTACAATGAGCAGTTCTTC
CASSIAGGLYNEQFF
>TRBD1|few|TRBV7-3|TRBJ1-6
TGTGCCAGCAGCTCACACGAAAAGACAGGGGGTAGTTCACCCCTCCACTTT
CASSSHEKTGGSSPLHF
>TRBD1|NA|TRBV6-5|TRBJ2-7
TGTGCCAGCAGGCGACAGGGACGGTCCTACGAGCAGTACTTC
CASRRQGRSYEQYF
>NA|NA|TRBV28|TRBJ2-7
TGTGCCAGCAGTTTAGAAACTCCCTACGAGCAGTACTTC
CASSLETPYEQYF
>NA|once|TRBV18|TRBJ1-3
TGTGCCAGCTCACTACAGCAAACTGGAAACACCATATATTTT
CASSLQQTGNTIYF
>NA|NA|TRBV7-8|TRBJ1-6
TGTGCCAGCAGCTCAGGACAGCCCTATAATTCACCCCTCCACTTT
CASSSGQPYNSPLHF
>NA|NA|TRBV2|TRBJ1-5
TGTGCCAGCAGTGGCGACAGTCCCAATCAGCCCCAGCATTTT
CASSGDSPNQPQHF
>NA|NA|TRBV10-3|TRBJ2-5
TGTGCCATCAGGTCTGCGGGTGGGGAGACCCAGTACTTC
CAIRSAGGETQYF
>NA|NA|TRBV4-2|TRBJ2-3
TGTGCCAGCAGCCAGGGGCGGAGCACAGATACGCAGTATTTT
CASSQGRSTDTQYF
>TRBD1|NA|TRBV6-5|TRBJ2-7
TGTGCCAGCAGAGGGACAGGCGACCTCTCCTACGAGCAGTACTTC
CASRGTGDLSYEQYF
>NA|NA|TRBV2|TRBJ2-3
TGTGCCCTGGGGGCCCGGGGCACAGATACGCAGTATTTT
CALGARGTDTQYF
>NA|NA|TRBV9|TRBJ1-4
TGTGCCAGCAGCCCCGGGATTCCTCTAGGGACTAATGAAAAACTGTTTTTT
CASSPGIPLGTNEKLFF
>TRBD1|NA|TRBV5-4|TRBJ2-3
TGTGCCAGCAGCTTGACAGGGGGCGATACGCAGTATTTT
CASSLTGGDTQYF
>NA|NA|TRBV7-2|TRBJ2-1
TGTGCCAGCAGCTTAGCAGGGAGCTCCTACAATGAGCAGTTCTTC
CASSLAGSSYNEQFF
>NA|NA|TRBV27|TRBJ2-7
TGTGCCAGCAGTTTAGGGCAGGGTGAAGGCGAGCAGTACTTC
CASSLGQGEGEQYF
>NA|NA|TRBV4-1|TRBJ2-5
TGCGCCAGCAGCCACCGCGAAACGGGGCAAGAGACCCAGTACTTC
CASSHRETGQETQYF
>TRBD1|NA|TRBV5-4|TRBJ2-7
TGTGCCAGCAGCTTGGTGGGACAGACCTACGAGCAGTACTTC
CASSLVGQTYEQYF
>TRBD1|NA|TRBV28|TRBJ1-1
TGTGCCGGCAGACAGGGAATCCGGACTGAAGCTTTCTTT
CAGRQGIRTEAFF
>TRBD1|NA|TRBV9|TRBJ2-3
TGTGCCAGCAGCGTAGGGGACAGTTACACAGATACGCAGTATTTT
CASSVGDSYTDTQYF
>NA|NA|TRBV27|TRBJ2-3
TGTGCCAGCAGTTTCTCCACCACTAGCTACCGGGCGAGGGCAGATACGCAGTATTTT
CASSFSTTSYRARADTQYF
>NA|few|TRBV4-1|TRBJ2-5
TGCGCCAGCAGCGGGCCGTCGGAAGAGACCCAGTACTTC
CASSGPSEETQYF
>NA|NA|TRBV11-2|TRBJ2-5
TGTGCCAGCAGCTTCGGGAGTGGGAGGGAGACCCAGTACTTC
CASSFGSGRETQYF
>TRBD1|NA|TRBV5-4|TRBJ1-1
TGTGCCAGCAGCGACGGACAGGGGCGGGTTCCCACTGAAGCTTTCTTT
CASSDGQGRVPTEAFF
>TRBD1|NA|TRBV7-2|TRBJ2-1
TGTGCCAGCAGCTCGGCCCTCCGGGACAGGGCTCGGAATGAGCAGTTCTTC
CASSSALRDRARNEQFF
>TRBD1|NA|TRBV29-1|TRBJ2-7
TGCAGCGTTCGACAACAGGGGGAGCAGTACTTC
CSVRQQGEQYF
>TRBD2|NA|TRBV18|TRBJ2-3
TGTGCCAGCTCACCACGGTCTAGCGGGGCTTCAGATACGCAGTATTTT
CASSPRSSGASDTQYF
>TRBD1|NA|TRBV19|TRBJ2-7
TGTGCCAGTGGACCGGGACAGGGGGCCCACGAGCAGTACTTC
CASGPGQGAHEQYF
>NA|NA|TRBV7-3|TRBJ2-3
TGTGCCAGCAGCTCATCTCGGGGGGCGGGAGATACGCAGTATTTT
CASSSSRGAGDTQYF
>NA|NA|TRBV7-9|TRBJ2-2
TGTGCCAGCAGCCCCAGTGGGCGGGCAAACACCGGGGAGCTGTTTTTT
CASSPSGRANTGELFF
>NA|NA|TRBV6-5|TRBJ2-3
TGTGCCAGCAGTTACCCGGGGACTGATACGCAGTATTTT
CASSYPGTDTQYF
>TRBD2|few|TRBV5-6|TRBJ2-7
TGTGCCAGCAGCTTTGAGCGGGGCTACGAGCAGTACTTC
CASSFERGYEQYF
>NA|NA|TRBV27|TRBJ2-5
TGTGCCAGCAGTCAGGCAGGGACCCAGTACTTC
CASSQAGTQYF
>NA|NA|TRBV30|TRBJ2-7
TGTGCCTGGAGTGTACGGGGTTCTGGGGTTAGCTACGAGCAGTACTTC
CAWSVRGSGVSYEQYF
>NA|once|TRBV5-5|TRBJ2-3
TGTGCCAGCTATTCGAGGCGGGGTACAGATACGCAGTATTTT
CASYSRRGTDTQYF
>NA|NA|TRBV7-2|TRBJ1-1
TGTGCCAGCAGCCTCGACAGGATTATGAACACTGAAGCTTTCTTT
CASSLDRIMNTEAFF
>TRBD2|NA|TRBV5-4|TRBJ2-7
TGTGCCAGCAGCCCCGGGACTAGCGGAGCAACCTACGAGCAGTACTTC
CASSPGTSGATYEQYF
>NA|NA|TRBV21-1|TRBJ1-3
TGTGCCAGCAGCAAAGAAACCGGCTCTGGAAACACCATATATTTT
CASSKETGSGNTIYF
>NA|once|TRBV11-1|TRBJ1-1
TGTGCCAGCAGCTTACCAGGGGAAAGGATGAACACTGAAGCTTTCTTT
CASSLPGERMNTEAFF